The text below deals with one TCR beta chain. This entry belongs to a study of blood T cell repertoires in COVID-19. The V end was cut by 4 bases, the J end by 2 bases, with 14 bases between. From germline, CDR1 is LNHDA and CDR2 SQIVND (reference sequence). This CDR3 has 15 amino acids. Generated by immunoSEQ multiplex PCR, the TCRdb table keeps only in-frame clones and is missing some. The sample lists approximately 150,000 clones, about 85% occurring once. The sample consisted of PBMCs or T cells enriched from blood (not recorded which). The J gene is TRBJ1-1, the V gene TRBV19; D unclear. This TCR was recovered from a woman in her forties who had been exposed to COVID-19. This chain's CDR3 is CASSKNARLNTEAFF. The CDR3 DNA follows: TGTGCCAGTAGTAAGAACGCCCGACTCAACACTGAAGCTTTCTTT.